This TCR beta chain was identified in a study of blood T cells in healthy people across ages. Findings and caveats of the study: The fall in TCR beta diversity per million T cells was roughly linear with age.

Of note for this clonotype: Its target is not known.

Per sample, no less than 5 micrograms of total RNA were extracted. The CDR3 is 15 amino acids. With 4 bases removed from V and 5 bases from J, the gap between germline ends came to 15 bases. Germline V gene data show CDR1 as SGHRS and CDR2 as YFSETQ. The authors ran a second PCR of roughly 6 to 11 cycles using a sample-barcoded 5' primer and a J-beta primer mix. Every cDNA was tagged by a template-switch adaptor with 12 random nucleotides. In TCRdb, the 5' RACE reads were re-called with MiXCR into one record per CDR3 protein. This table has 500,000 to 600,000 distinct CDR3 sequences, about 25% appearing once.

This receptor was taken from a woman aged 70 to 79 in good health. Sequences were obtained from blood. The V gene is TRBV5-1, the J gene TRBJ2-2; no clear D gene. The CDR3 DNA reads TGCGCCAGCAGCGCGGCTCCACAGCCGACCGGGGAGCTGTTTTTT. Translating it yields CASSAAPQPTGELFF.